Presented here are 20 T cell receptor beta chains from one specimen sequenced in a study of shared clonotypes between healthy human individuals. TCRdb's copy holds only in-frame clones and misses some; the assay was immunoSEQ multiplex PCR. There are around 510,000 clones in the sample; approximately 95% occur only once, and 0.055% to 0.075% lies in the top ten. The sequencing sample was made of naive CD4+ T cells sorted from blood. As for subset: CD45RA+ positively selected. The source is a woman in her twenties or thirties in good health.

Note on this clone: The sample holds other DNA sequences that translate to the same CDR3. The chain carries TRBV28 and TRBJ2-5; 8 bases line up with TRBD2. The CDR3 contains 14 residues. CDR1 is MDHEN, CDR2 SYDVKM, per germline. J gave up 4 bases and V 3 bases, and 4 bases lay outside the gene matches. The CDR3 reads CASSFGGAGETQYF. As DNA, the CDR3 is TGTGCCAGCAGTTTCGGGGGGGCTGGAGAGACCCAGTACTTC.

The CDR3, as DNA: TGTGCCAGCAGCTTCTTGGGGGGGGGATCGGGCCGCTACGAGCAGTACTTC. Translating it yields CASSFLGGGSGRYEQYF. V gene TRBV7-6 combines with J gene TRBJ2-7; 7 nucleotides align to TRBD2. The length of the CDR3 is 17 residues. V was clipped by 3 bases and J by 3 bases; unmatched bases: 14. Germline values: CDR1 SGHVS, CDR2 FNYEAQ.

The chain uses TRBV11-2 and TRBJ2-7; TRBD2 matches at 11 bases. Germline loops: CDR1 SGHAT, CDR2 FQNNGV. After removal of 6 bases from V and 5 bases from J, the junction contained 6 bases not matched to a gene. The CDR3 has 14 amino acids. In nucleotides, the CDR3 is TGTGCCAGCAGACCTAGCGGGAGGTTACACGAGCAGTACTTC. Protein sequence: CASRPSGRLHEQYF.

The chain uses TRBV11-3 and TRBJ2-5, with D uncertain. CDR3 length equals 13 residues. Germline V gene sequence: CDR1 SGHNT, CDR2 YENEEA. V was shortened by 4 bases and J by 4 bases, with 10 bases between the two germline ends. Here the CDR3 reads CASSSGSRETQYF. DNA of the CDR3: TGTGCCAGCAGCTCTGGGTCGAGAGAGACCCAGTACTTC.

V gene TRBV6-1 combines with J gene TRBJ2-5, with 15 bases lining up with TRBD2. This CDR3 has 17 residues. CDR1 and CDR2 (germline): MNHNS, SASEGT. V dropped 0 bases and J dropped 4; count of bases not matched to a gene: 3. CDR3 sequence reads: CASSEAWGLAGGETQYF. The CDR3 nucleotides read TGTGCCAGCAGTGAAGCGTGGGGACTAGCGGGGGGAGAGACCCAGTACTTC.

The V and J genes are TRBV19 and TRBJ2-7, with TRBD1 identical over 8 bases. Trimming at V came to 8 bases and at J to 6 bases, leaving 15 bases not matched to a gene. Per germline, CDR1 LNHDA and CDR2 SQIVND (reference sequence). There are 15 residues in the CDR3. Here the CDR3 reads CASPTSGRGPLEQYF. The CDR3 bases are TGTGCCAGTCCAACGTCCGGCAGGGGGCCTCTCGAGCAGTACTTC.

V usage is TRBV20-1 and J usage is TRBJ1-2; D uncertain. V was clipped by 7 bases and J by 3 bases, with 9 bases between them. The CDR3 consists of 11 residues. CDR1 and CDR2 (germline): DFQATT, SNEGSKA (reference sequence). CDR3 nucleotide sequence: TGCAGTGTTCCGGAGGACTATGGCTACACCTTC. Its translation is CSVPEDYGYTF.

The chain carries TRBV29-1 and TRBJ2-3; 8 nucleotides align to TRBD2. The V gene's germline CDR1 is SQVTM and CDR2 ANQGSEA. The CDR3 has 13 amino acids. The V gene end was trimmed by 7 bases and the J gene end by 1 base; junction bases not matched to a gene: 4. The CDR3 coding sequence is TGCAGCGGAGGAGCGGGAGGCACAGATACGCAGTATTTT. This codes for CSGGAGGTDTQYF.

The chain joins TRBV5-1 to TRBJ2-7; 9 bases map to TRBD1. This CDR3 spans 16 amino acids. CDR1 is SGHRS and CDR2 is YFSETQ in the germline V gene. The V segment lost 0 bases and the J segment 7 bases; nucleotides outside the gene matches: 11. CDR3 amino acids: CASSLAGTGSLGEQYF. CDR3 in DNA: TGCGCCAGCAGCTTGGCAGGGACAGGGAGTTTGGGGGAGCAGTACTTC. Filled out from reference TRBV5-1 and TRBJ2-7, the complete variable domain reads KAGVTQTPRYLIKTRGQQVTLSCSPISGHRSVSWYQQTPGQGLQFLFEYFSETQRNKGNFPGRFSGRQFSNSRSEMNVSTLELGDSALYLCASSLAGTGSLGEQYFGPGTRLTVT.

The V and J genes are TRBV11-2 and TRBJ1-1, with D hard to call. V lost 4 bases to trimming and J lost 7 bases, with 13 bases between them. This CDR3 has 13 residues. Germline CDR1 and CDR2: SGHAT and FQNNGV. CDR3 DNA: TGTGCCAGCAGCTCCCAGTCTGCTGGTGAAGCTTTCTTT. It encodes CASSSQSAGEAFF.

The V gene is TRBV21-1, the J gene TRBJ2-7; the table's D call TRBD1 went unverified against the DNA. TRBV21-1 has pseudogene status. This CDR3 is built from 15 residues. CDR3 in DNA: TGTGCCAGCAGCAAAGAAGAGACAGGGGCCTACGAGCAGTACTTC. This encodes CASSKEETGAYEQYF.

V usage is TRBV18 and J usage is TRBJ1-4; D not resolved. CDR3 length: 17 amino acids. From germline, CDR1 is KGHSH and CDR2 LQKENI. The germline V and J ends were trimmed by 3 bases and 6 bases, with 20 bases remaining between them. CDR3 in amino acids: CASSPLPSISPDEKLFF. The CDR3 DNA sequence: TGTGCCAGCTCACCCCTCCCAAGTATCTCCCCAGATGAAAAACTGTTTTTT.

The rearrangement joins TRBV10-2 to TRBJ2-1; possibly TRBD1 for D (6 bases). V lost 3 bases and J lost 6, with 15 bases in between. CDR1 is WSHSY and CDR2 is SAAADI in the germline V gene. This CDR3 is built from 15 residues. The CDR3 nucleotides are TGCGCCAGCAGTGATTCTCAGGGGCTAGGCAATGAGCAGTTCTTC. Translating it yields CASSDSQGLGNEQFF.

The chain joins TRBV25-1 to TRBJ2-7; TRBD1 might be the D (5 bases). The CDR3 extends over 13 amino acids. With 4 bases removed from V and 3 bases from J, the gap between germline ends came to 10 bases. Germline V lookup: CDR1 MGHDK, CDR2 SYGVNS. The CDR3 DNA follows: TGTGCCAGCAGTGCAGACAGATTCTACGAGCAGTACTTC. Translation: CASSADRFYEQYF.

The chain joins TRBV4-1 to TRBJ2-1; tentatively, D is TRBD2 (6 bases). CDR1 and CDR2 from the germline V gene are MGHRA and YSYEKL. V lost 2 bases and J lost 7, with 15 bases in between. This CDR3 spans 15 amino acids. The CDR3 loop is CASSQPLTGSNEQFF. As DNA, the CDR3 is TGCGCCAGCAGCCAACCTCTAACCGGGAGTAATGAGCAGTTCTTC.

This clone was detected only once. The chain joins TRBV19 to TRBJ2-1; 10 bases line up with TRBD2. CDR1 and CDR2 (germline): LNHDA, SQIVND (reference sequence). The V and J ends lost 2 bases and 7 bases, in that order; junction bases with no gene match: 8. CDR3 length: 16 residues. The CDR3 region is CASSISLAGVVNEQFF. The CDR3 DNA sequence: TGTGCCAGTAGTATATCCCTAGCGGGAGTAGTTAATGAGCAGTTCTTC.

J is TRBJ1-2 and V is TRBV27; D is perhaps TRBD1 (5 bases). Between the trimmed V and J ends, which lost 8 bases and 0 bases, there was a span of 16 bases. Per the germline V gene, CDR1 is MNHEY and CDR2 is SMNVEV (reference sequence). The CDR3 totals 15 residues. CDR3 coding DNA: TGTGCCAGCTCCTCTGGGGCAGCTTCTAACTATGGCTACACCTTC. Translated: CASSSGAASNYGYTF.

The J gene is TRBJ2-2, the V gene TRBV18; TRBD2 might be the D (5 bases). Germline assignment: CDR1 KGHSH and CDR2 LQKENI. The V end was cut by 0 bases, the J end by 5 bases, with 16 bases between. This CDR3 comprises 17 residues. The CDR3 DNA follows: TGTGCCAGCTCACCACCCGGGGTAGCTGGTGGGACCGGGGAGCTGTTTTTT. Translating gives CASSPPGVAGGTGELFF.

This rearrangement joins TRBV15 to TRBJ2-2; D not certain. The CDR3 consists of 17 residues. The V end lost 4 bases, the J end lost 0 bases, and 15 bases lay between the germline ends. CDR1 is LNHNV and CDR2 is YYDKDF in the germline V gene (reference sequence). CDR3 bases: TGTGCCACCAGCAACCCTCCAGCAGCAACGAACACCGGGGAGCTGTTTTTT. It specifies CATSNPPAATNTGELFF.

This chain joins TRBV4-1 and TRBJ2-7; unclear D gene. CDR3 size: 14 residues. The germline CDR1 and CDR2 sequences are MGHRA and YSYEKL. V was clipped by 0 bases and J by 3 bases, with 9 bases between them. CDR3: CASSQDSQNYEQYF. CDR3 DNA sequence: TGCGCCAGCAGCCAAGATTCCCAGAACTACGAGCAGTACTTC.